This TCR beta chain was documented in a study of identical twins. Findings and caveats of the study: The study based its conclusions on cross-sectional statistical analysis and did not follow the same donors.

Each CDR3 protein is one row after TCRdb ran MiXCR on the 5' RACE reads. The sample lists approximately 630,000 distinct CDR3 sequences; under 8.5% were seen once. The CDR3 spans 16 residues. Germline V gene data show CDR1 as SGHRS and CDR2 as YFSETQ. With 2 bases removed from V and 6 bases from J, the gap between germline ends came to 17 bases. This clonotype was detected many times. No antigen is known for it. In addition, the sample was reused for a study of yellow fever vaccine responses in identical twins.

V is TRBV5-1 and J is TRBJ1-4; D remains ambiguous. The sequenced sample consisted of PBMCs. The source of this sequence is a woman under 30 in good health. Here the CDR3 reads CASSFKPYKEDEKLFF. Written as DNA, the CDR3 is TGCGCCAGCAGCTTCAAGCCGTACAAGGAGGATGAAAAACTGTTTTTT.